The sequence of this TCR beta chain was determined in a study of T cell responses to AZD1222 COVID-19 vaccine. Turning to the study itself: Second doses at about 4 or about 12 weeks were pooled. Whole-study findings and limits: The reported proportion of spike-specific TCRs targeting unmutated variant regions was nearly half. Only after the peak T cell response were repertoires sampled. Spike-specific TCR breadth and depth went up after people got two AZD1222 doses.

For this clone: The antigen remains undetermined.

Some clones are missing from TCRdb's copy, which holds only in-frame ones; the method was immunoSEQ multiplex PCR. The sample consists of some 130,000 clones, roughly 89% of them appearing once. CDR1 SEHNR and CDR2 FQNEAQ come from the germline V gene (reference sequence). The length of the CDR3 is 17 residues. The V end was cut by 2 bases, the J end by 2 bases, with 19 bases between. This receptor was taken from an adult in good health. This chain joins TRBV7-9 and TRBJ2-7; perhaps D is TRBD1 or TRBD2 (5 bases each). Source: peripheral blood, taken on day 0 of AZD1222 vaccination. This CDR3 is CASSLKVGTGLAYEQYF. DNA of the CDR3: TGTGCCAGCAGCTTAAAAGTTGGGACCGGTTTAGCCTACGAGCAGTACTTC. The whole variable domain, remainder taken from reference TRBV7-9 and TRBJ2-7, is DTGVSQNPRHKITKRGQNVTFRCDPISEHNRLYWYRQTLGQGPEFLTYFQNEAQLEKSRLLSDRFSAERPKGSFSTLEIQRTEQGDSAMYLCASSLKVGTGLAYEQYFGPGTRLTVT.